This T cell receptor (beta chain) was observed in a study of beta chain features in type 1 diabetes. Findings and caveats of the study: Shortening that was moderate but significant affected the TCRB CDR3s of Type 1 diabetes patients in all four CD4+ subsets.

The isolated RNA, all of it, was reverse transcribed, so expressed TCRB transcripts were what got sequenced. The method was immunoSEQ multiplex PCR; TCRdb's version includes in-frame clones alone and lacks a portion of them. The sample carries about 180,000 clones, around 7.8% recorded once. Trimming cost V 3 bases and J 4 bases, with 6 bases left between them. The CDR3 length is 11 residues. CDR1 is DFQATT and CDR2 is SNEGSKA in the germline V gene (reference sequence). This clone was seen a handful of times. Its antigen is still unknown. The receptor was derived from a woman in her forties with type 1 diabetes. Sequencing was done on a sample of central memory CD4+ T cells from blood. J is TRBJ2-5 and V is TRBV20-1; D not certain. The CDR3 loop reads CSASGGETQYF. CDR3 coding DNA: TGCAGTGCTAGCGGCGGAGAGACCCAGTACTTC.